What follows are 2 T cell receptor beta chains derived from one specimen sequenced in a study of siplizumab effects on memory and regulatory T cells. Clones were sequenced by immunoSEQ multiplex PCR, and TCRdb holds only the in-frame ones, with some missing. Of tens of thousands of clones in the sample, approximately 96% were seen once. Sequenced material: naive CD8+ T cells sorted from blood. All receptors derive from a human donor in good health.

V is TRBV5-6 and J is TRBJ2-7; no firm D call. Per germline, CDR1 SGHDT and CDR2 YYEEEE. Trimming took off 0 bases at V and 3 bases at J, with 1 base between the two ends. This CDR3 has 11 amino acids. The CDR3 protein is CASSLGYEQYF. The CDR3 DNA sequence: TGTGCCAGCAGCTTGGGCTACGAGCAGTACTTC. Supplemented by reference TRBV5-6 and TRBJ2-7, the full variable domain reads DAGVTQSPTHLIKTRGQQVTLRCSPKSGHDTVSWYQQALGQGPQFIFQYYEEEERQRGNFPDRFSGHQFPNYSSELNVNALLLGDSALYLCASSLGYEQYFGPGTRLTVT.

This clone was seen only once. V is TRBV29-1 and J is TRBJ2-1, with TRBD2 as a possible D gene (5 bases). With 3 bases removed from V and 0 bases from J, the gap between germline ends came to 9 bases. Germline CDR1 reads SQVTM; CDR2 reads ANQGSEA. This CDR3 has 14 residues. CDR3 residues: CSVEGVSSYNEQFF. The CDR3 region has the DNA TGCAGCGTTGAGGGAGTTAGCTCCTACAATGAGCAGTTCTTC.